These 17 T cell receptor beta chains came from one sample sequenced in a study of T cells in Graves' hyperthyroidism and ophthalmopathy. RNA transcripts yielded amplified TCR beta CDR3 regions. The HTBI set primed first-round TCR CDR3 RT-PCR. TCRdb reprocessed the multiplex PCR reads with MiXCR, giving one entry per CDR3 protein. This table has about half a million distinct CDR3 sequences, around 20% appearing once. Source material: blood. These receptors all stem from a man in his forties with Graves' ophthalmopathy.

This clonotype was seen ten or more times. CDR3 DNA sequence: TGTGCCAGTTACGGGACAGGGATTTCCTACGAGCAGTACTTC. Protein product: CASYGTGISYEQYF. This chain uses TRBV28 with TRBJ2-7, with 9 bases lining up with TRBD1. The V segment lost 9 bases and the J segment 1 base; nucleotides outside the gene matches: 7. This CDR3 has 14 residues. The germline CDR1 and CDR2 sequences are MDHEN and SYDVKM.

The V and J genes are TRBV5-1 and TRBJ1-2; possibly TRBD1 for D (5 bases). Trimming pared 0 bases from V and 8 bases from J, leaving 14 bases between. The germline CDR1 and CDR2 sequences are SGHRS and YFSETQ. This CDR3 spans 14 amino acids. The CDR3: CASSLGDRSGGYTF. Here the CDR3 DNA reads TGCGCCAGCAGCTTGGGAGACAGATCGGGAGGCTACACCTTC.

This clonotype has just a few counts. The rearrangement links TRBV2 to TRBJ1-6; D remains unclear. The V gene's germline CDR1 is SNHLY and CDR2 FYNNEI. Trimming took 2 bases from V and 6 from J, leaving 11 bases between them. The CDR3 totals 15 residues. The CDR3 DNA is TGTGCCAGCAGTGAATTGGCGGATCCTAATTCACCCCTCCACTTT. This sequence encodes CASSELADPNSPLHF. Full variable domain (outside the CDR3, taken from reference TRBV2 and TRBJ1-6): EPEVTQTPSHQVTQMGQEVILRCVPISNHLYFYWYRQILGQKVEFLVSFYNNEISEKSEIFDDQFSVERPDGSNFTLKIRSTKLEDSAMYFCASSELADPNSPLHFGNGTRLTVT.

This clonotype was found a few times. In DNA form, the CDR3 reads TGCAGTGCTAGCACAGGGACGCGGAGCAATCAGCCCCAGCATTTT. Its translation: CSASTGTRSNQPQHF. This chain joins TRBV20-1 and TRBJ1-5, with a tentative D call TRBD1 (6 bases). The V end lost 3 bases, the J end lost 1 base, and 13 bases lay between the germline ends. The germline gives CDR1 DFQATT, CDR2 SNEGSKA (reference sequence). The length of the CDR3 is 15 residues.

This clonotype was recorded at least ten times. The V call is TRBV2, the J call TRBJ2-3, with D possibly TRBD2 on 5 matching bases. Germline CDR1 SNHLY, CDR2 FYNNEI. The CDR3 runs to 13 residues. Trimming stripped 4 bases from V and 2 bases from J, with 7 bases between. The CDR3 spells CASSGRVTDTQYF. The CDR3 nucleotides are TGTGCCAGCAGTGGGCGGGTCACAGATACGCAGTATTTT.

As regards this clonotype: This may arise from a read error, as a much more abundant clone is one base away. The chain has TRBV3-1 and TRBJ2-7; TRBD2 matches 7 bases. Germline V gives CDR1 LGHDT, CDR2 YNNKEL (reference sequence). This CDR3 is 13 amino acids long. The CDR3 DNA sequence: TGTACCAGCAGCCAAGTCGGGGGGTACGAGCAGTACTTC. This translates into CTSSQVGGYEQYF.

This clonotype was seen ten or more times. The V call is TRBV20-1, the J call TRBJ2-7; TRBD2 agrees at 8 bases. Germline V gene lookup returns CDR1 DFQATT and CDR2 SNEGSKA (reference sequence). The CDR3 has 15 amino acids. V dropped 2 bases and J dropped 1; count of bases not matched to a gene: 7. CDR3 DNA sequence: TGCAGTGCTAGACCCCGGACTAGCTTATCCTACGAGCAGTACTTC. Amino acid sequence: CSARPRTSLSYEQYF.

The rearrangement joins TRBV19 to TRBJ1-2; TRBD1 is a possible D gene (6 bases). The CDR3 extends over 14 amino acids. CDR1 is LNHDA and CDR2 is SQIVND in the germline V gene (reference sequence). Deletions cut 3 bases from V and 6 bases from J, with 14 bases between. This CDR3 is CASSMADRLHGYTF. DNA of the CDR3: TGTGCCAGTAGTATGGCGGACAGACTACATGGCTACACCTTC. The full variable domain, rest sourced from reference TRBV19 and TRBJ1-2, is DGGITQSPKYLFRKEGQNVTLSCEQNLNHDAMYWYRQDPGQGLRLIYYSQIVNDFQKGDIAEGYSVSREKKESFPLTVTSAQKNPTAFYLCASSMADRLHGYTFGSGTRLTVV.

The CDR3 is CASSTRGLGPQHF. In DNA form, the CDR3 reads TGTGCCAGCAGCACCCGTGGTCTGGGACCCCAGCATTTT. This rearrangement joins TRBV28 to TRBJ1-5; D gene ambiguous. CDR3 size: 13 residues. Germline V CDR1 and CDR2: MDHEN, SYDVKM. V was trimmed by 6 bases and J by 10 bases, leaving 16 bases between them.

The CDR3 sequence is CSVTGLAGGGSYEQYF. CDR3 bases: TGCAGCGTCACTGGACTAGCGGGAGGTGGGTCCTACGAGCAGTACTTC. The V call is TRBV29-1, the J call TRBJ2-7; 14 bases align to TRBD2. The germline V gene has CDR1 SQVTM and CDR2 ANQGSEA. This CDR3 contains 16 residues. Trimming took 6 bases from V and 1 from J; bases not matched to a gene: 8.

This clonotype was seen repeatedly, ten times or more. The rearrangement joins TRBV28 to TRBJ1-6; 7 bases line up with TRBD1. V lost 5 bases and J lost 7; bases outside the gene matches: 5. The CDR3 covers 14 residues. The germline gives CDR1 MDHEN, CDR2 SYDVKM. For the CDR3, the DNA is TGTGCCAGCAGTCGGGACAGATTAAATTCACCCCTCCACTTT. As protein: CASSRDRLNSPLHF.

This clonotype was counted many times. This chain connects TRBV28 to TRBJ2-7; perhaps TRBD1 as D (5 bases). Trimming left V 5 bases short and J 4 bases short, with 18 bases between. Germline lookup yields CDR1 MDHEN and CDR2 SYDVKM. CDR3 length: 15 residues. The CDR3 DNA follows: TGTGCCAGCAGTGCCGCTGTAGGCAGGGTGTACGAGCAGTACTTC. Amino acids: CASSAAVGRVYEQYF.

The chain combines TRBV9 with TRBJ1-5; TRBD1 agrees at 7 bases. The CDR3 is 17 amino acids. The germline V gene has CDR1 SGDLS and CDR2 YYNGEE. J gave up 0 bases and V 4 bases, and 10 bases lay outside the gene matches. This CDR3 reads CASSPYRGENSNQPQHF. The CDR3, as DNA: TGTGCCAGCAGCCCCTACAGGGGAGAGAATAGCAATCAGCCCCAGCATTTT. The full variable domain, in which reference TRBV9 and TRBJ1-5 provide the parts outside the CDR3, is DSGVTQTPKHLITATGQRVTLRCSPRSGDLSVYWYQQSLDQGLQFLIQYYNGEERAKGNILERFSAQQFPDLHSELNLSSLELGDSALYFCASSPYRGENSNQPQHFGDGTRLSIL.

This chain links TRBV7-9 with TRBJ2-1; 8 bases match TRBD2. Germline V gene data show CDR1 as SEHNR and CDR2 as FQNEAQ (reference sequence). The V and J ends lost 2 bases and 6 bases, in that order; junction bases with no gene match: 9. This CDR3 comprises 16 residues. This chain's CDR3 is CASSLPPGRASNEQFF. CDR3 sequence (DNA): TGTGCCAGCAGCTTACCCCCCGGGAGGGCCTCCAATGAGCAGTTCTTC.

J is TRBJ2-2 and V is TRBV5-1; 13 bases line up with TRBD2. The CDR3 consists of 19 residues. Germline loops: CDR1 SGHRS, CDR2 YFSETQ. V dropped 4 bases and J dropped 4; count of bases not matched to a gene: 13. The CDR3, as DNA: TGCGCCAGCAGCCAGACCCTTGGACTAGCGGGGGTGGGCACCGGGGAGCTGTTTTTT. Amino acid sequence: CASSQTLGLAGVGTGELFF.

This clonotype was seen more than once but under ten times. The rearrangement joins TRBV3-1 to TRBJ1-5, with D possibly TRBD1 on 5 matching bases. Trimming shortened V by 1 base and J by 7 bases, and 14 bases separated the two germline ends. From germline, CDR1 is LGHDT and CDR2 YNNKEL (reference sequence). CDR3 size: 15 residues. The CDR3 sequence: CASSQGSGTAQPQHF. The CDR3 coding sequence is TGTGCCAGCAGCCAAGGTTCCGGGACGGCACAGCCCCAGCATTTT.

This clonotype was found a few times. V and J are TRBV7-2 and TRBJ1-4; TRBD1 might be the D (5 bases). V lost 1 base to trimming and J lost 11 bases, with 17 bases between them. Per the germline V gene, CDR1 is SGHTA and CDR2 is FQGNSA. This CDR3 is 15 amino acids long. In nucleotides, the CDR3 is TGTGCCAGCAGCTTAGATTGGCAGGGCGGGCGGAAACTGTTTTTT. Translating gives CASSLDWQGGRKLFF. Filled out from reference TRBV7-2 and TRBJ1-4, the complete variable domain reads GAGVSQSPSNKVTEKGKDVELRCDPISGHTALYWYRQSLGQGLEFLIYFQGNSAPDKSGLPSDRFSAERTGGSVSTLTIQRTQQEDSAVYLCASSLDWQGGRKLFFGSGTQLSVL.